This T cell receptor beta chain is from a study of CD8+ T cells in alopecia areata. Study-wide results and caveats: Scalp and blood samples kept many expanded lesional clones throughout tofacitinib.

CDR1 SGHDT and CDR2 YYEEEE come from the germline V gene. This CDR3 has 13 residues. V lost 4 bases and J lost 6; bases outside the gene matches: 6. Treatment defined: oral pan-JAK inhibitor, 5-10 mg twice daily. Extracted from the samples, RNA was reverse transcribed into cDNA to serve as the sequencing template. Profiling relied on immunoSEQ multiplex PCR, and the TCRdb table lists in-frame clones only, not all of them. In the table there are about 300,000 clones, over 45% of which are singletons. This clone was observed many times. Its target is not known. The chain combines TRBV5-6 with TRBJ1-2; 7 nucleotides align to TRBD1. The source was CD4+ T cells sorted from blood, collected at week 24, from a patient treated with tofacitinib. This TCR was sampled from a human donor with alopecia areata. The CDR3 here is CASSPPTGDGYTF. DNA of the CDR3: TGTGCCAGCAGCCCTCCTACAGGGGATGGCTACACCTTC.